Each of the 10 T cell receptor beta chains below was sequenced from the same sample in a study of T cell repertoires in ileal Crohn's disease. Time point specified: neoterminal ileum biopsy at postoperative endoscopy, about 6 months after surgery. The table came from immunoSEQ multiplex PCR; TCRdb's copy has only in-frame clones and leaves some out. The table has about 62,000 clones, approximately 91% seen once. Sequenced sample: ileal tissue. All receptors come from an adult with Crohn's disease.

The chain recombines TRBV27 with TRBJ2-2; 7 positions match TRBD2. Per germline, CDR1 MNHEY and CDR2 SMNVEV (reference sequence). The CDR3 has 18 amino acids. Losses at the gene ends were 1 base for V and 4 bases for J; bases not matched to a gene: 12. Written as DNA, the CDR3 is TGTGCCAGCAGTTTATTGGTTGGGGGAGGGCTGAGCACCGGGGAGCTGTTTTTT. This gives the protein CASSLLVGGGLSTGELFF.

V and J are TRBV7-2 and TRBJ1-1; 9 nucleotides match TRBD1. The germline CDR1 and CDR2 sequences are SGHTA and FQGNSA. The junction had 6 bases not matched to a gene; V was cut back by 2 bases and J by 5 bases. The CDR3 has 15 amino acids. The CDR3 loop reads CASSLRTGDFTEAFF. CDR3 DNA: TGTGCCAGCAGCTTACGGACAGGGGACTTTACTGAAGCTTTCTTT. The full variable domain, in which reference TRBV7-2 and TRBJ1-1 provide the parts outside the CDR3, is GAGVSQSPSNKVTEKGKDVELRCDPISGHTALYWYRQSLGQGLEFLIYFQGNSAPDKSGLPSDRFSAERTGGSVSTLTIQRTQQEDSAVYLCASSLRTGDFTEAFFGQGTRLTVV.

About this clone itself: Other DNA sequences in this sample translate to the same CDR3. The gene calls are TRBV28 and TRBJ1-5, with D uncertain. Trimming removed 1 base at V and 6 bases at J, with 4 bases between. Germline lookup yields CDR1 MDHEN and CDR2 SYDVKM. This CDR3 spans 12 amino acids. The CDR3 loop reads CASSLSSQPQHF. DNA for the CDR3: TGTGCCAGCAGTTTATCTAGTCAGCCCCAGCATTTT.

This clone is a singleton in its sample. The J gene is TRBJ2-3, the V gene TRBV6-5; 8 bases map to TRBD2. After removal of 0 bases from V and 8 bases from J, the junction contained 10 bases not matched to a gene. This CDR3 has 16 residues. The V gene's germline CDR1 is MNHEY and CDR2 SVGAGI. The CDR3 coding sequence is TGTGCCAGCAGTTACTCTGGTAGCGGGGCCCCGGGTACGCAGTATTTT. It encodes CASSYSGSGAPGTQYF.

This clone was recorded only once. J is TRBJ2-3 and V is TRBV6-5; no reliable D call. Germline assignment: CDR1 MNHEY and CDR2 SVGAGI. V shed 2 bases and J shed 1 base, with 7 bases lying between them. The CDR3 spans 14 residues. CDR3 region: CASSYRFRTDTQYF. The CDR3 nucleotides read TGTGCCAGCAGTTACCGGTTCCGCACAGATACGCAGTATTTT.

The chain links TRBV5-6 to TRBJ1-2; D gene ambiguous. Germline V gene data show CDR1 as SGHDT and CDR2 as YYEEEE. The CDR3 runs to 13 residues. V lost 0 bases, J lost 6 bases, and 9 bases lay in between. CDR3 DNA sequence: TGTGCCAGCAGCTTGGTCGATGGCAATGGCTACACCTTC. Protein: CASSLVDGNGYTF.

The chain recombines TRBV6-6 with TRBJ2-2; a possible D gene is TRBD1 (6 bases). The germline gives CDR1 MNHNY, CDR2 SVGAGI (reference sequence). The CDR3 extends over 13 amino acids. The CDR3 protein is CATGTRGTGELFF. CDR3 coding DNA: TGTGCTACCGGGACAAGGGGCACCGGGGAGCTGTTTTTT.

J is TRBJ1-1 and V is TRBV28; TRBD1 might be the D (6 bases). Trimming cost V 4 bases and J 9 bases, with 15 bases left between them. Germline CDR1 and CDR2: MDHEN and SYDVKM. This CDR3 region has 13 residues. The CDR3 DNA reads as TGTGCCAGCAGTTCACTCGGCAGGGACAAAGCTTTCTTT. Amino acids: CASSSLGRDKAFF.

This clone was found once. The chain couples TRBV4-2 to TRBJ2-7, with 10 bases fitting TRBD2. The junction had 5 bases not matched to a gene; V was cut back by 1 base and J by 2 bases. Germline V gene lookup returns CDR1 LGHNA and CDR2 YNFKEQ. There are 16 residues in the CDR3. The CDR3: CASSQVGTSGTYEQYF. Written as DNA, the CDR3 is TGTGCCAGCAGCCAAGTTGGAACTAGCGGGACCTACGAGCAGTACTTC.

The V and J genes are TRBV28 and TRBJ1-4; 9 positions match TRBD1. The CDR3 loop spans 14 amino acids. V shed 5 bases, J shed 8 bases, and the junction held 6 bases outside the gene matches. Germline CDR1 is MDHEN and CDR2 is SYDVKM. CDR3 sequence: CASSPGQGREKLFF. The CDR3 bases are TGTGCCAGCAGTCCGGGACAGGGACGGGAAAAACTGTTTTTT.